The 7 T cell receptor beta chains in this list originate from one sample, sequenced in a study of blood T cells in healthy people across ages. The authors ran a second PCR of about 6 to 11 cycles using a sample-barcoded 5' primer and a J-beta primer mix. TCRdb itself ran the 5' RACE reads through MiXCR, one entry per CDR3 protein. The sample has about 830,000 distinct CDR3 sequences, approximately 59% seen once. The sample taken for sequencing was blood. The receptors come from a man younger than 45 in good health.

This rearrangement joins TRBV5-1 to TRBJ2-7, with 10 bases matching TRBD2. CDR1 is SGHRS and CDR2 is YFSETQ in the germline V gene. Unmatched junction bases numbered 6, after V lost 0 bases and J lost 3 bases. The CDR3 is 16 residues long. CDR3 nucleotides: TGCGCCAGCAGCTTGGTGCAGCGGGGGGGAAGCTACGAGCAGTACTTC. This encodes CASSLVQRGGSYEQYF.

This CDR3 reads CASSHYRGQGTEAFF. The CDR3 DNA reads TGTGCCAGCAGCCATTACCGGGGACAGGGCACTGAAGCTTTCTTT. The gene calls are TRBV27 and TRBJ1-1, with 9 bases matching TRBD1. Per germline, CDR1 MNHEY and CDR2 SMNVEV (reference sequence). Trimming cost V 6 bases and J 4 bases; bases outside gene matches: 9. This CDR3 is built from 15 residues.

The J gene is TRBJ2-3, the V gene TRBV6-5, with D maybe TRBD2 (5 bases). Germline values: CDR1 MNHEY, CDR2 SVGAGI. V was clipped by 2 bases and J by 3 bases, with 12 bases between them. The CDR3 extends over 15 amino acids. The DNA of the CDR3 is TGTGCCAGCAGTTACAGCCGGGGTGGAACAGATACGCAGTATTTT. Translating gives CASSYSRGGTDTQYF.

The rearrangement links TRBV7-2 to TRBJ1-2, with TRBD1 identical over 9 bases. The J segment lost 8 bases and the V segment lost 1 base, leaving 5 bases of the junction unmatched. The CDR3 covers 14 residues. Germline CDR1 SGHTA, CDR2 FQGNSA. CDR3: CASSLDRGQRGYTF. Here the CDR3 DNA reads TGTGCCAGCAGCTTAGACAGGGGGCAGAGGGGCTACACCTTC. The full variable domain, its missing parts supplied by reference TRBV7-2 and TRBJ1-2, is GAGVSQSPSNKVTEKGKDVELRCDPISGHTALYWYRQSLGQGLEFLIYFQGNSAPDKSGLPSDRFSAERTGGSVSTLTIQRTQQEDSAVYLCASSLDRGQRGYTFGSGTRLTVV.

The chain uses TRBV15 and TRBJ2-3; 10 nucleotides match TRBD2. Per germline, CDR1 LNHNV and CDR2 YYDKDF (reference sequence). J gave up 0 bases and V 4 bases, and 4 bases lay outside the gene matches. CDR3 length: 16 amino acids. This CDR3 is CATSTGLAVSTDTQYF. CDR3 DNA sequence: TGTGCCACCAGCACCGGACTAGCGGTGAGCACAGATACGCAGTATTTT. The whole variable domain, filled in from reference TRBV15 and TRBJ2-3, reads DAMVIQNPRYQVTQFGKPVTLSCSQTLNHNVMYWYQQKSSQAPKLLFHYYDKDFNNEADTPDNFQSRRPNTSFCFLDIRSPGLGDTAMYLCATSTGLAVSTDTQYFGPGTRLTVL.

The chain recombines TRBV29-1 with TRBJ1-1; D is perhaps TRBD1 (6 bases). The CDR3 loop spans 14 amino acids. Trimming removed 7 bases at V and 3 bases at J, with 18 bases between. The V gene's germline CDR1 is SQVTM and CDR2 ANQGSEA. CDR3 region: CSANRGGGDTEAFF. CDR3 nucleotides: TGCAGCGCCAACCGGGGAGGGGGGGACACTGAAGCTTTCTTT.

V and J are TRBV7-9 and TRBJ2-5; D is unresolved. This CDR3 spans 14 amino acids. The V and J ends lost 5 bases and 2 bases respectively, with 12 bases between them. CDR1 SEHNR and CDR2 FQNEAQ come from the germline V gene (reference sequence). Here the CDR3 reads CASSADQEQETQYF. The CDR3 DNA reads TGTGCCAGCAGCGCGGACCAGGAACAAGAGACCCAGTACTTC.